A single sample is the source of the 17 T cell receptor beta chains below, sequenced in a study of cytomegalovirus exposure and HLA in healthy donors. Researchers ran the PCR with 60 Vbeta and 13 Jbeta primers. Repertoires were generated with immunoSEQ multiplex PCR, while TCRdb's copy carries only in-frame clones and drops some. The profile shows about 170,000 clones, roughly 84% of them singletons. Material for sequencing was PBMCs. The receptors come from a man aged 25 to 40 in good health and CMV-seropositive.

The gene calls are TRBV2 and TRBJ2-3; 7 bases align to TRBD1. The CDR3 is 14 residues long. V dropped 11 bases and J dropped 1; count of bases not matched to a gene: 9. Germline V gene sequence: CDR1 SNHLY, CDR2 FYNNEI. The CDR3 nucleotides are TGTGCCGCGACAGGGTGGGCGGGCACAGATACGCAGTATTTT. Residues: CAATGWAGTDTQYF.

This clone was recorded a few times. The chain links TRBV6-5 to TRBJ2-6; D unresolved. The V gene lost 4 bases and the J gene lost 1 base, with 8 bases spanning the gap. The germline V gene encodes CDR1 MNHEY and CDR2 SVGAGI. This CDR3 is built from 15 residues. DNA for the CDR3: TGTGCCAGCAGTTCTCTTAATTCTGGGGCCAACGTCCTGACTTTC. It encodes CASSSLNSGANVLTF.

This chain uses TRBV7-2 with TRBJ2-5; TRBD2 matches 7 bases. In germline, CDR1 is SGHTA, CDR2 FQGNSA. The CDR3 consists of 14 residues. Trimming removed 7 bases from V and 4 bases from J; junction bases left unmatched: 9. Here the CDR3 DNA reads TGTGCCAGCAACCCGGGAGGCTTAGGAGAGACCCAGTACTTC. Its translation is CASNPGGLGETQYF.

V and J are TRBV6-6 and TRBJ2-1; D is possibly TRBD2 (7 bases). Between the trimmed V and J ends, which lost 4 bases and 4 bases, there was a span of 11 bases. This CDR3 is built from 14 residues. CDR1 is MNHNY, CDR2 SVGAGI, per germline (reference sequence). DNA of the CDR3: TGTGCCAGCAGTTGGGAGGGGGAATACAATGAGCAGTTCTTC. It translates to CASSWEGEYNEQFF.

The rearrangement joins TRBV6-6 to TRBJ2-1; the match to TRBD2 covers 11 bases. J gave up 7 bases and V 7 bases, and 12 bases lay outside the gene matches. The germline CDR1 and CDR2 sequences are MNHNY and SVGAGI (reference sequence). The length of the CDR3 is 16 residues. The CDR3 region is CASTFLAGGLGNEQFF. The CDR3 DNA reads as TGTGCCAGCACCTTTCTAGCGGGAGGTTTGGGTAATGAGCAGTTCTTC.

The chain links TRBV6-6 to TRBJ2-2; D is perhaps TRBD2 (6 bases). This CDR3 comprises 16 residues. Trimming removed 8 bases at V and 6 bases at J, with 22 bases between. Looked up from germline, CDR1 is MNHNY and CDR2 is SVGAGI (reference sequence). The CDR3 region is CASRLSGQGGAGELFF. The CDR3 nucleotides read TGTGCCAGCCGCCTCAGCGGGCAGGGCGGGGCCGGGGAGCTGTTTTTT.

The CDR3 here is CASSPGLAGAYNEQFF. The CDR3 coding sequence is TGTGCCAGTAGTCCCGGACTAGCGGGTGCTTACAATGAGCAGTTCTTC. The V and J genes are TRBV19 and TRBJ2-1; TRBD2 agrees at 11 bases. The germline V gene encodes CDR1 LNHDA and CDR2 SQIVND (reference sequence). The V segment lost 5 bases and the J segment 4 bases; nucleotides outside the gene matches: 7. The CDR3 is 16 residues long.

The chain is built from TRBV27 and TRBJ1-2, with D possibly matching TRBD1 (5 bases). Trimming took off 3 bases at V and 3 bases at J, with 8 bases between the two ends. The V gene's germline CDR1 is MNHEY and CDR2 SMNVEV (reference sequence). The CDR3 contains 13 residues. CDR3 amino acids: CASSFWGDYGYTF. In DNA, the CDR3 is TGTGCCAGCAGTTTCTGGGGCGACTATGGCTACACCTTC.

The CDR3 sequence: CASSHYTQQGSGNTIYF. CDR3 sequence (DNA): TGCGCCAGCAGCCATTACACGCAACAGGGCTCTGGAAACACCATATATTTT. This sequence joins TRBV4-1 and TRBJ1-3; tentative D call: TRBD1 (6 bases). The germline V gene has CDR1 MGHRA and CDR2 YSYEKL. V lost 3 bases and J lost 0, with 15 bases in between. The CDR3 has 17 amino acids.

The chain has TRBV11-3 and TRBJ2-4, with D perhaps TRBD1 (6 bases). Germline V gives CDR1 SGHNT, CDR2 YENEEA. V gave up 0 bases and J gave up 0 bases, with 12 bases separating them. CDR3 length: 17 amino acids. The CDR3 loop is CASSLDTGPLAKNIQYF. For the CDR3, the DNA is TGTGCCAGCAGCTTAGATACAGGGCCTCTAGCCAAAAACATTCAGTACTTC.

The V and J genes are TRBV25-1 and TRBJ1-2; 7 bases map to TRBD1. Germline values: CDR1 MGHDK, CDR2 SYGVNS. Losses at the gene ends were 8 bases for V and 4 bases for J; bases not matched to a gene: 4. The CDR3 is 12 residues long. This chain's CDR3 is CASGGTAYGYTF. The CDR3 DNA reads TGTGCCAGCGGCGGGACAGCCTATGGCTACACCTTC.

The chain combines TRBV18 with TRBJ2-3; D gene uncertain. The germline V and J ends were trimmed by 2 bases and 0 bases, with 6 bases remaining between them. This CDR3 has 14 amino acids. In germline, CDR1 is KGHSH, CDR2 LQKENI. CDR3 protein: CASSPSISTDTQYF. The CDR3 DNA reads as TGTGCCAGCTCACCATCTATTAGCACAGATACGCAGTATTTT. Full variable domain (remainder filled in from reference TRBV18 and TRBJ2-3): NAGVMQNPRHLVRRRGQEARLRCSPMKGHSHVYWYRQLPEEGLKFMVYLQKENIIDESGMPKERFSAEFPKEGPSILRIQQVVRGDSAAYFCASSPSISTDTQYFGPGTRLTVL.

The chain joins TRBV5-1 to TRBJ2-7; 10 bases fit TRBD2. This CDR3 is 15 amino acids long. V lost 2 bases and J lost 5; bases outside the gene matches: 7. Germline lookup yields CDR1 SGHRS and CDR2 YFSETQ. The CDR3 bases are TGCGCCAGCAGCTTCCAACTAGCGGGAACGGACGAGCAGTACTTC. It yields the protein CASSFQLAGTDEQYF.

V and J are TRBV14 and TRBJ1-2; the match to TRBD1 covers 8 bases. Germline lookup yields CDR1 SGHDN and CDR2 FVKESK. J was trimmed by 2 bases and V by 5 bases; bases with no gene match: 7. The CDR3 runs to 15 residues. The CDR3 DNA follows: TGTGCCAGCAGCAGGGACAGGAGGGGGAACTATGGCTACACCTTC. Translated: CASSRDRRGNYGYTF.

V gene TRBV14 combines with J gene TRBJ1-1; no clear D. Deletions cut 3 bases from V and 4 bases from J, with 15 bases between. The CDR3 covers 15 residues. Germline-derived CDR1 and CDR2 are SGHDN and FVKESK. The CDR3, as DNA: TGTGCCAGCAGCCAGGGAGGGCTAGGAAGCACTGAAGCTTTCTTT. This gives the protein CASSQGGLGSTEAFF.

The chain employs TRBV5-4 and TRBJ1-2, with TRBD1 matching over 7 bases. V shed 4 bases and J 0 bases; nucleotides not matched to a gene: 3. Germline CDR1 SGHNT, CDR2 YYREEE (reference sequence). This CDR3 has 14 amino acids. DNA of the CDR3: TGTGCCAGCAGCCAGGGACAGACTAACTATGGCTACACCTTC. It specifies CASSQGQTNYGYTF. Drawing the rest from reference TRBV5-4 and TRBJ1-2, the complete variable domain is ETGVTQSPTHLIKTRGQQVTLRCSSQSGHNTVSWYQQALGQGPQFIFQYYREEENGRGNFPPRFSGLQFPNYSSELNVNALELDDSALYLCASSQGQTNYGYTFGSGTRLTVV.

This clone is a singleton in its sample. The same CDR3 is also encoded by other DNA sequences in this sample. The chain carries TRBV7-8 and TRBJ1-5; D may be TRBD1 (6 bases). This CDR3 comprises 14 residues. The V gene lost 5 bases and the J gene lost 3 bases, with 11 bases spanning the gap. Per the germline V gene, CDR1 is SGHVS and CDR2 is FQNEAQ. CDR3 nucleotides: TGTGCCAGCAGCACCCCAGGGGACAATCAGCCCCAGCATTTT. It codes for CASSTPGDNQPQHF.